Below are 20 T cell receptor beta chains sequenced from a single sample in a study of T cells in narcolepsy. Only in-frame clones appear in the TCRdb table, and some are missing; sequencing was by immunoSEQ multiplex PCR. The sample shows tens of thousands of clones, 92% of them seen only once. Specimen: CD45RA- memory CD4+ T cells from PBMCs. All receptors derive from a human donor with narcolepsy.

The chain's CDR3 is CSVGVLAGPDTQYF. In DNA form, the CDR3 reads TGCAGCGTTGGAGTCTTAGCGGGACCAGATACGCAGTATTTT. The chain joins TRBV29-1 to TRBJ2-3, with TRBD2 matching over 8 bases. V gave up 4 bases and J gave up 4 bases; unmatched junction bases: 7. The CDR3 length is 14 residues. Germline V gene data show CDR1 as SQVTM and CDR2 as ANQGSEA.

This clone was observed a handful of times. The sample contains more than one DNA sequence encoding this CDR3. The chain uses TRBV15 and TRBJ2-2, with D unresolved. Between the trimmed V and J ends, which lost 1 base and 5 bases, there was a span of 5 bases. CDR1 is LNHNV, CDR2 YYDKDF, per germline (reference sequence). This CDR3 comprises 13 residues. CDR3 region: CATSRVGTGELFF. As DNA, the CDR3 is TGTGCCACCAGCAGAGTTGGGACCGGGGAGCTGTTTTTT.

A remark on this clone: The sample carries other DNA sequences with the same CDR3. The chain has TRBV5-4 and TRBJ2-4; 7 bases match TRBD1. After removal of 4 bases from V and 1 base from J, the junction contained 2 bases not matched to a gene. CDR3 length equals 14 residues. Germline V gene sequence: CDR1 SGHNT, CDR2 YYREEE (reference sequence). CDR3 sequence reads: CASSDRAAKNIQYF. The CDR3 coding sequence is TGTGCCAGCAGCGACAGGGCTGCCAAAAACATTCAGTACTTC.

This clone has only a few counts. V gene TRBV13 combines with J gene TRBJ2-2; D is undetermined. Germline assignment: CDR1 PRHDT and CDR2 FYEKMQ (reference sequence). This CDR3 is built from 13 residues. Deletions cut 4 bases from V and 1 base from J, with 4 bases between. The CDR3 region is CASSSRNTGELFF. Here the CDR3 DNA reads TGTGCCAGCAGCTCCAGGAACACCGGGGAGCTGTTTTTT.

V is TRBV7-9 and J is TRBJ2-2; no reliable D call. V was trimmed by 9 bases and J by 0 bases, leaving 14 bases between them. This CDR3 contains 15 residues. CDR1 and CDR2 (germline): SEHNR, FQNEAQ (reference sequence). In DNA, the CDR3 is TGTGCCAGTGAGGAGCAGGCCGCGAACACCGGGGAGCTGTTTTTT. Translating it yields CASEEQAANTGELFF.

This clone was found once. The DNA of the CDR3 is TGTGCCAGCTCAGCCGGGACAGGCCGCACAGATACGCAGTATTTT. Translation gives CASSAGTGRTDTQYF. The chain links TRBV18 to TRBJ2-3; TRBD1 matches 8 bases. V dropped 5 bases and J dropped 1; count of bases not matched to a gene: 5. In germline, CDR1 is KGHSH, CDR2 LQKENI. The CDR3 contains 15 residues.

This sequence joins TRBV27 and TRBJ2-5; D gene unclear. V lost 4 bases and J lost 3, with 9 bases in between. The germline gives CDR1 MNHEY, CDR2 SMNVEV (reference sequence). The length of the CDR3 is 13 residues. CDR3 nucleotide sequence: TGTGCCAGCAGTTGGGCGGAAAAAGAGACCCAGTACTTC. It translates to CASSWAEKETQYF.

The chain carries TRBV5-1 and TRBJ1-4; D is uncertain. The V gene lost 5 bases and the J gene lost 4 bases, with 12 bases spanning the gap. Germline V lookup: CDR1 SGHRS, CDR2 YFSETQ. The CDR3 is made up of 14 amino acids. DNA for the CDR3: TGCGCCAGCAGGGTGGGGATCTTTAATGAAAAACTGTTTTTT. It translates to CASRVGIFNEKLFF.

There are a few counts of this clone. The chain uses TRBV7-9 and TRBJ1-3; the D gene is possibly TRBD1 (5 bases). Looked up from germline, CDR1 is SEHNR and CDR2 is FQNEAQ (reference sequence). The CDR3 covers 16 residues. Trimming removed 3 bases at V and 0 bases at J, with 12 bases between. The CDR3 loop is CASSFFGASSGNTIYF. CDR3 coding DNA: TGTGCCAGCAGCTTTTTCGGGGCTTCCTCTGGAAACACCATATATTTT.

The J gene is TRBJ2-5, the V gene TRBV30; 7 nucleotides agree with TRBD1. V trimming: 3 bases; J trimming: 1 base; junction bases outside the gene matches: 11. The CDR3 totals 16 residues. Germline CDR1 reads GTSNPN; CDR2 reads SVGIG (reference sequence). The CDR3 region has the DNA TGTGCCTGGAGCGGTTACTTGGGACAGAGCCAAGAGACCCAGTACTTC. Its protein is CAWSGYLGQSQETQYF.

The chain combines TRBV7-2 with TRBJ2-7; TRBD2 might be the D (6 bases). The germline V gene encodes CDR1 SGHTA and CDR2 FQGNSA. Trimming stripped 5 bases from V and 6 bases from J, with 17 bases between. The length of the CDR3 is 14 residues. The CDR3 sequence: CASSPGGRLSEQYF. In DNA, the CDR3 is TGTGCCAGCAGCCCCGGGGGAAGATTGAGCGAGCAGTACTTC. The complete variable domain, with remaining parts taken from reference TRBV7-2 and TRBJ2-7, reads GAGVSQSPSNKVTEKGKDVELRCDPISGHTALYWYRQSLGQGLEFLIYFQGNSAPDKSGLPSDRFSAERTGGSVSTLTIQRTQQEDSAVYLCASSPGGRLSEQYFGPGTRLTVT.

The chain combines TRBV5-4 with TRBJ2-7; a possible D gene is TRBD1 (6 bases). Trimming left V 7 bases short and J 1 base short, with 15 bases between. This CDR3 has 14 residues. Germline V gives CDR1 SGHNT, CDR2 YYREEE (reference sequence). CDR3 nucleotide sequence: TGTGCCAGCTTAAAGGACAGAGGATCCTACGAGCAGTACTTC. Encoded protein: CASLKDRGSYEQYF.

The CDR3 DNA reads as TGTGCCAGCAGTCCCCTACAGGGGGCCTCTCGTTTTAGCTACACCTTC. It codes for CASSPLQGASRFSYTF. V usage is TRBV27 and J usage is TRBJ1-2; 9 bases match TRBD1. V lost 5 bases, J lost 9 bases, and 16 bases stayed unmatched. CDR1 and CDR2 from the germline V gene are MNHEY and SMNVEV (reference sequence). The CDR3 loop spans 16 amino acids.

The chain carries TRBV28 and TRBJ2-7; no clear D. The V and J ends lost 4 bases and 7 bases respectively, with 11 bases between them. Germline loops: CDR1 MDHEN, CDR2 SYDVKM. The CDR3 is made up of 12 amino acids. The CDR3 region is CASSSSSREQYF. The CDR3 DNA reads as TGTGCCAGCAGTTCCTCAAGTAGAGAGCAGTACTTC.

The chain combines TRBV4-2 with TRBJ2-4; unclear D gene. CDR1 LGHNA and CDR2 YNFKEQ come from the germline V gene. The length of the CDR3 is 16 residues. The ends were cut back, 2 bases at V and 0 bases at J, with 11 bases in the middle. CDR3 amino acids: CASSQPNLLAKNIQYF. In DNA form, the CDR3 reads TGTGCCAGCAGCCAACCCAACCTCCTAGCCAAAAACATTCAGTACTTC.

The genes are TRBV4-1 and TRBJ1-1; D gene uncertain. Germline CDR1 and CDR2: MGHRA and YSYEKL. The CDR3 sequence is 14 residues long. V dropped 1 base and J dropped 1 base, with 7 bases sitting between them. CDR3 nucleotide sequence: TGCGCCAGCAGCCAAGGATTAGAGAACACTGAAGCTTTCTTT. It translates to CASSQGLENTEAFF.

The chain recombines TRBV5-4 with TRBJ2-1; TRBD2 matches at 13 bases. Trimming at V came to 0 bases and at J to 4 bases, leaving 7 bases not matched to a gene. Germline V gives CDR1 SGHNT, CDR2 YYREEE (reference sequence). CDR3 size: 18 residues. CDR3 residues: CASSLVRGLAGVYNEQFF. CDR3 sequence (DNA): TGTGCCAGCAGCTTGGTCCGCGGACTAGCGGGAGTATACAATGAGCAGTTCTTC.

About this clone itself: The CDR3 does not end in the conserved phenylalanine or tryptophan, so this is likely a read error. V usage is TRBV7-8 and J usage is TRBJ2-2, with D tentatively TRBD1 (6 bases). V was pared by 5 bases and J by 5 bases, with 24 bases between. The CDR3 length is 18 residues. Germline CDR1 reads SGHVS; CDR2 reads FQNEAQ. CDR3 bases: TGTGCCAGCAGCCCCCCGGCAGGGGCTAGCTTTGAGACCGGGGAGCTGTTTTCT. Translating it yields CASSPPAGASFETGELFS.

The chain uses TRBV11-2 and TRBJ1-1; no clear D gene. The CDR3 is made up of 16 amino acids. V was trimmed by 2 bases and J by 6 bases, leaving 19 bases between them. Germline V gene lookup returns CDR1 SGHAT and CDR2 FQNNGV. CDR3: CASSLRAASLGSEAFF. The CDR3 DNA reads as TGTGCCAGCAGCTTAAGGGCAGCTTCCTTGGGGTCTGAAGCTTTCTTT.

This clone was seen just once. CDR3 nucleotides: TGTGCTAGTGGTTTTACAGGGGTTGCGGAAGCTTTCTTT. Encoded protein: CASGFTGVAEAFF. The chain couples TRBV12-5 to TRBJ1-1; 7 positions match TRBD1. V trimming: 3 bases; J trimming: 8 bases; junction bases outside the gene matches: 6. This CDR3 region has 13 residues. CDR1 and CDR2 (germline): LGHNT, FRNRAP.